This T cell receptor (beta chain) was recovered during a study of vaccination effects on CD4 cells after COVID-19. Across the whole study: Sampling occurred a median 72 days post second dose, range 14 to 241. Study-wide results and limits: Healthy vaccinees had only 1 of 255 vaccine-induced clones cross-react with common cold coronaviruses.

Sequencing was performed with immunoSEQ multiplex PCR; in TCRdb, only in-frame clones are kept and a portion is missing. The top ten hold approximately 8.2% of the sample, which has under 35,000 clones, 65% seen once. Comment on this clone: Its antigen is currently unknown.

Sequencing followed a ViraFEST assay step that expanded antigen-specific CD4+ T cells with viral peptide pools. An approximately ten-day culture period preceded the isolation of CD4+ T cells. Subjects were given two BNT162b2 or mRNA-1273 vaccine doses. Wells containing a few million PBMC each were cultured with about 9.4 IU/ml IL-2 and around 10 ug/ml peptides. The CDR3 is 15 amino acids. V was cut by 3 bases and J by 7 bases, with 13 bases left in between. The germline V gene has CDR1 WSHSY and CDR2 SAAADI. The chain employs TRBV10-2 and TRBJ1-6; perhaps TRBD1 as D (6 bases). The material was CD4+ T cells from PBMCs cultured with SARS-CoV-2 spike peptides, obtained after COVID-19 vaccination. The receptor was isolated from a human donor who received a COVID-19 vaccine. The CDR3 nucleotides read TGCGCCAGCAGTGATTTGGCAGGGGACAATTCACCCCTCCACTTT. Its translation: CASSDLAGDNSPLHF.